These 15 T cell receptor beta chains originate from one sample sequenced in a study of tumor-infiltrating lymphocytes in primary liver carcinoma. Total RNA (approximately 0.5 ug) served as template for TCR beta cDNA synthesis primed by a constant-region primer. Three nested multiplex PCR rounds, a slightly modified ARM-PCR, produced the libraries for TCR beta. Forward primers for TRBV1-TRBV30 and a C-beta reverse primer served the first two PCR rounds, at about 9 cycles each. TCRdb fed the multiplex PCR reads into MiXCR, producing one record per CDR3 protein. The table has tens of thousands of distinct CDR3 sequences, 55% to 85% seen once. For each extraction, RNA and DNA were obtained together from around 18-30 mg of unsorted bulk tissue. The sequenced sample consisted of liver tumor tissue from sampling region 1. The sample's subset: tumor region T1, superior pole. The receptor source for this set is a man aged 40-49 years with primary liver carcinoma and hepatitis B virus infection.

The rearrangement links TRBV20-1 to TRBJ2-3; 10 bases align to TRBD2. Germline values: CDR1 DFQATT, CDR2 SNEGSKA (reference sequence). J lost 3 bases, V lost 6 bases, and 6 bases had no gene match. The CDR3 has 14 amino acids. The CDR3, as DNA: TGCAGTGCCCAGGGACTAGCGAGTACAGATACGCAGTATTTT. It yields the protein CSAQGLASTDTQYF.

This clonotype has at least ten counts. The chain is built from TRBV12-3 or TRBV12-4 and TRBJ2-7; D unclear. The CDR3 length is 16 residues. V lost 4 bases to trimming and J lost 5 bases, with 21 bases between them. CDR3 DNA: TGTGCCAGCAGTTCGGGTCCGGACGGCCGCCTCAACGAGCAGTACTTC. It encodes CASSSGPDGRLNEQYF.

The rearrangement joins TRBV6-1 to TRBJ2-2; D perhaps matches TRBD2 (6 bases). V lost 11 bases to trimming and J lost 10 bases, with 26 bases between them. Per germline, CDR1 MNHNS and CDR2 SASEGT. CDR3 length: 15 amino acids. The CDR3 region has the DNA TGTGCCGTAAAAGGGCCAGGAGGGAACAGCGAGGAGCTGTTTTTT. It codes for CAVKGPGGNSEELFF.

On this clonotype itself: The germline gene is not matched at one end of the junction; a read error may be the cause. The rearrangement uses TRBV4-1 and TRBJ2-7; D is possibly TRBD1 (6 bases). Germline loops: CDR1 MGHRA, CDR2 YSYEKL. The CDR3 length is 13 residues. The CDR3 DNA reads as TGCGCCAGCAGCCAAGTTGCGACAGGCGAGCAATACTTC. Its translation: CASSQVATGEQYF.

The chain links TRBV12-3 or TRBV12-4 to TRBJ2-3, with D maybe TRBD2 (6 bases). This CDR3 is 14 amino acids long. CDR3 coding DNA: TGTACTAGCAGTTTCCGGATTAGAACAGATACGCAGTATTTT. It specifies CTSSFRIRTDTQYF.

Worth noting for this clonotype: The junction differs from germline at one of its ends, possibly a read error. The V gene is TRBV6-5, the J gene TRBJ2-4; a weak D match, TRBD2 (5 bases). Germline CDR1 and CDR2: MNHEY and SVGAGI. The CDR3 runs 14 residues. The CDR3 nucleotides read TGTACCAGCAGCCCCGCGAGGGATTTAAACATTCAGTACTTC. Translated: CTSSPARDLNIQYF.

The J gene is TRBJ2-6, the V gene TRBV21-1. TRBV21-1 is classified as a pseudogene. The CDR3 totals 18 residues. CDR3 bases: TGTGCCAGCAGCAAATTGAGTCCACAGATCTCTGGGGCCAACGTCCTGACTTTC. It specifies CASSKLSPQISGANVLTF.

This clonotype was seen only once. The CDR3 DNA follows: TGCAGCCCCCGGGACAGGAAATACTTC. The encoded protein is CSPRDRKYF. The chain couples TRBV29-1 to TRBJ2-7, with 8 bases aligning to TRBD1. J lost 13 bases, V lost 8 bases, and 7 bases had no gene match. CDR1 SQVTM and CDR2 ANQGSEA come from the germline V gene. The CDR3 consists of 9 residues.

Turning to this clonotype: The missing conserved phenylalanine or tryptophan at the end of this CDR3 makes a read error likely. V is TRBV6-5 and J is TRBJ2-7, with 7 bases aligning to TRBD2. The CDR3 is 14 residues long. The germline V gene encodes CDR1 MNHEY and CDR2 SVGAGI. The CDR3 DNA follows: TGTGCCAGCAGTTACTCCCGGGACTACCACGAACAGTACCTC. Protein product: CASSYSRDYHEQYL.

In this sample, this clonotype turned up a few times. The CDR3 ends on some other residue instead of the conserved phenylalanine or tryptophan, so this is likely a read error. The CDR3 DNA sequence: TGTGCCAGCAGCCAGACTAGCTTGTACAATGAGCAGTTCTCC. Translated, it gives CASSQTSLYNEQFS. The genes are TRBV11-2 and TRBJ2-1; TRBD2 matches 7 bases. Germline-derived CDR1 and CDR2 are SGHAT and FQNNGV. V dropped 5 bases and J dropped 4; count of bases not matched to a gene: 5. The length of the CDR3 is 14 residues.

The chain uses TRBV28 and TRBJ2-1, with D perhaps matching TRBD2 (5 bases). Germline-derived CDR1 and CDR2 are MDHEN and SYDVKM. The CDR3 totals 16 residues. V lost 9 bases to trimming and J lost 3 bases, with 21 bases between them. The CDR3 here is CARSPSLRRIYNEQFF. In DNA, the CDR3 is TGTGCCAGGAGTCCTTCTCTCAGGAGGATCTACAATGAGCAGTTCTTC. The complete variable domain, with remaining parts taken from reference TRBV28 and TRBJ2-1, reads DVKVTQSSRYLVKRTGEKVFLECVQDMDHENMFWYRQDPGLGLRLIYFSYDVKMKEKGDIPEGYSVSREKKERFSLILESASTNQTSMYLCARSPSLRRIYNEQFFGPGTRLTVL.

Comments on this clonotype: The final CDR3 position lacks the conserved phenylalanine or tryptophan, pointing to a likely read error. The gene calls are TRBV5-1 and TRBJ2-7, with TRBD2 as a possible D gene (5 bases). Germline CDR1 and CDR2: SGHRS and YFSETQ. The length of the CDR3 is 14 residues. V was trimmed by 5 bases and J by 3 bases, leaving 15 bases between them. The CDR3 protein is CASRTDFSVYEQYL. CDR3 DNA: TGCGCCAGCAGGACGGACTTCTCAGTCTACGAGCAGTACCTC.

The V call is TRBV11-2, the J call TRBJ2-1; D is possibly TRBD2 (5 bases). Trimming removed 5 bases from V and 2 bases from J, with 13 bases in between. Germline values: CDR1 SGHAT, CDR2 FQNNGV. The CDR3 has 15 residues. The CDR3, as DNA: TGTGCCAGCAGCCAAAGAGGAGGCACCTACAATGAGCAGTTCTTC. Protein: CASSQRGGTYNEQFF.

Points on this clonotype: One end of the junction is discordant with germline, which a read error may explain. The chain carries TRBV5-1 and TRBJ2-1; the D gene is possibly TRBD2 (6 bases). Germline CDR1 SGHRS, CDR2 YFSETQ. The CDR3 has 16 amino acids. CDR3 residues: CASNRDLRSSYNKQFF. CDR3 sequence (DNA): TGCGCCAGCAACCGGGACTTGCGGTCCTCCTACAATAAGCAGTTCTTC. The full variable domain, with the rest looked up from reference TRBV5-1 and TRBJ2-1, is KAGVTQTPRYLIKTRGQQVTLSCSPISGHRSVSWYQQTPGQGLQFLFEYFSETQRNKGNFPGRFSGRQFSNSRSEMNVSTLELGDSALYLCASNRDLRSSYNKQFFGPGTRLTVL.

Points on this clonotype: At one end the junction does not follow the germline gene, possibly because of a read error. The rearrangement links TRBV10-1 to TRBJ2-3, with D tentatively TRBD2 (5 bases). The CDR3 runs to 15 residues. In germline, CDR1 is WNHNN, CDR2 SYGVQD (reference sequence). CDR3 residues: CASRESAEGDETQYF. The DNA for the CDR3 is TGCGCCAGCAGAGAGTCCGCCGAGGGAGACGAGACGCAGTATTTT.